This TCR beta chain was recovered during a study of cytomegalovirus exposure and HLA in healthy donors. Study overall: About 85 million unique TCRs from HLA-typed donors were held in an early release of data. Findings and limits, study-wide: In vitro assays verified that a few CMV-associated chains recognized CMV antigens specifically.

With 60 Vbeta and 13 Jbeta primers, the PCR was carried out. This table comes from immunoSEQ multiplex PCR, and its TCRdb copy is limited to in-frame clones, with some not included. The sample carries about 160,000 clones, around 82% recorded once. V gave up 3 bases and J gave up 2 bases; unmatched junction bases: 7. The germline V gene encodes CDR1 MDHEN and CDR2 SYDVKM. This CDR3 contains 16 residues. A remark on this clone: Antigen specificity is unknown.

This chain joins TRBV28 and TRBJ2-7; TRBD1 aligns across 10 bases. Sequenced sample: PBMCs. The origin of this receptor is a boy between 2 and 10 years old in good health and CMV-seronegative. Here the CDR3 DNA reads TGTGCCAGCAGTTTGCAAGACAGGGGGCGAACCTACGAGCAGTACTTC. It encodes CASSLQDRGRTYEQYF.